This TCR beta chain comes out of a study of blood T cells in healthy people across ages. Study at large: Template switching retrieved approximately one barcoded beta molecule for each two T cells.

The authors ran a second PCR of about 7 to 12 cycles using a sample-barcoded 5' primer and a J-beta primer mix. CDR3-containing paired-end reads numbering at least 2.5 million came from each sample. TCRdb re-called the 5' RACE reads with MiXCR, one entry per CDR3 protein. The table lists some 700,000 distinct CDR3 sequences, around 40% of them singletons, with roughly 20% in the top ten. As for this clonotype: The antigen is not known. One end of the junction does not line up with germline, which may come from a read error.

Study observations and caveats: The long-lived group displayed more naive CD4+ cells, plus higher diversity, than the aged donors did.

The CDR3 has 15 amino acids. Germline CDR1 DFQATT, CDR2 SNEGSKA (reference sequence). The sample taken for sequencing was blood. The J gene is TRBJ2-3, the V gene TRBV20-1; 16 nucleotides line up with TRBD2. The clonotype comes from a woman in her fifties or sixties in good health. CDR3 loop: CSARAGTSGRDTRYF. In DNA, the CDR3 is TGCAGTGCTAGAGCCGGGACTAGCGGGAGGGATACGCGGTATTTT.